The 32 T cell receptor beta chains presented below share a single source sample, sequenced in a study of T-cell reconstitution after alpha-beta-depleted transplantation in children (TCRdb year 2016). Libraries came from PCR. Sequencing was carried out with an Illumina HiSeq 2500. TCR library preparation used molecular barcoding, with unique molecular identifiers applied to normalize quantification of the TCRbeta repertoire. In-frame beta chains were kept once TCRdb had trimmed the public reads at Q25 with fastp and called clones with MiXCR. Entries that share a CDR3 protein sequence are merged under the most common genes and DNA. The sample records approximately 650,000 distinct CDR3 sequences, around 13% of which are singletons. In total, the top ten clones hold roughly 0.77% of the sample. The treatment or condition label on this specimen signifies: allogeneic hematopoietic cell transplantation with graft depleted of TCRalphabeta T cells and CD19 B cells.

The specimen comprised PBMCs, sampled before TCRalphabeta/CD19-depleted stem cell transplant. The receptors originated from a girl aged 2 to 10 with congenital amegakaryocytic thrombocytopenia, due to receive a stem cell transplant.

This clonotype appeared many times. V is TRBV5-1 and J is TRBJ2-1, with D perhaps matching TRBD2 (5 bases). The CDR3 is 16 amino acids. Germline CDR1 is SGHRS and CDR2 is YFSETQ. The V end was cut by 1 base, the J end by 8 bases, with 19 bases between. The CDR3 nucleotides read TGCGCCAGCAGCTTGTCTCTCTCTAGCCAGAGCGATGAGCAGTTCTTC. Translated, it gives CASSLSLSSQSDEQFF.

This clonotype was seen at least ten times. The chain has TRBV4-1 and TRBJ2-7; 9 positions agree with TRBD2. CDR1 and CDR2 from the germline V gene are MGHRA and YSYEKL. CDR3 size: 16 residues. J was trimmed by 3 bases and V by 1 base; bases with no gene match: 7. The CDR3 reads CASSQGRLAGSYEQYF. Here the CDR3 DNA reads TGCGCCAGCAGCCAAGGACGCCTAGCGGGAAGCTACGAGCAGTACTTC.

This clonotype appeared many times. The chain uses TRBV20-1 and TRBJ2-2, with D possibly TRBD1 on 5 matching bases. The CDR3 runs to 12 residues. CDR1 DFQATT and CDR2 SNEGSKA come from the germline V gene (reference sequence). V lost 6 bases to trimming and J lost 4 bases, with 9 bases between them. The CDR3: CSAARGTGELFF. The CDR3 DNA reads as TGCAGTGCGGCTAGGGGCACCGGGGAGCTGTTTTTT.

This rearrangement joins TRBV5-1 to TRBJ2-1; the D call may be TRBD1 or TRBD2 (5 bases each). Germline V gene sequence: CDR1 SGHRS, CDR2 YFSETQ. Trimming took 4 bases from V and 5 from J, leaving 25 bases between them. This CDR3 has 18 residues. The CDR3 loop reads CASSTRWDLLLRDNEQFF. In DNA, the CDR3 is TGCGCCAGCAGCACCAGGTGGGACCTCCTCCTAAGGGACAATGAGCAGTTCTTC.

The gene calls are TRBV18 and TRBJ1-5; TRBD1 is a possible D gene (6 bases). Trimming cost V 3 bases and J 6 bases, with 21 bases left between them. The germline V gene has CDR1 KGHSH and CDR2 LQKENI. This CDR3 contains 17 residues. CDR3 nucleotides: TGTGCCAGCTCACCCGGGCAGCCGGGGGGGCTAAGTCAGCCCCAGCATTTT. It encodes CASSPGQPGGLSQPQHF.

The chain joins TRBV3-1 to TRBJ2-1, with 8 nucleotides matching TRBD2. Germline CDR1 is LGHDT and CDR2 is YNNKEL (reference sequence). With 0 bases clipped from V and 2 bases from J, the junction kept 9 bases outside the gene matches. The CDR3 contains 18 residues. The CDR3 loop reads CASSQDGVSGITYNEQFF. In DNA, the CDR3 is TGTGCCAGCAGCCAAGATGGGGTTAGCGGGATCACCTACAATGAGCAGTTCTTC.

This clonotype has a count of ten or more. The chain employs TRBV20-1 and TRBJ1-1; D gene uncertain. Deletions cut 4 bases from V and 1 base from J, with 7 bases between. The germline CDR1 and CDR2 sequences are DFQATT and SNEGSKA (reference sequence). The length of the CDR3 is 12 residues. CDR3 in amino acids: CSATTSNTEAFF. CDR3 in DNA: TGCAGTGCTACGACATCGAACACTGAAGCTTTCTTT.

This chain uses TRBV12-3 or TRBV12-4 with TRBJ2-3, with 8 bases that match TRBD2. CDR3 length: 15 amino acids. The junction had 7 bases not matched to a gene; V was cut back by 5 bases and J by 3 bases. CDR3 DNA sequence: TGTGCCAGCAGTGATGCGGGAGGTCGGACAGATACGCAGTATTTT. It specifies CASSDAGGRTDTQYF.

The chain couples TRBV4-1 to TRBJ2-7; D might be TRBD1 (5 bases). CDR3 length: 15 amino acids. The germline V gene encodes CDR1 MGHRA and CDR2 YSYEKL. With 1 base removed from V and 3 bases from J, the gap between germline ends came to 13 bases. CDR3 region: CASSQVVAGYYEQYF. The CDR3 nucleotides are TGCGCCAGCAGCCAAGTTGTAGCAGGGTACTACGAGCAGTACTTC.

In this sample, this clonotype turned up a few times. The V call is TRBV2, the J call TRBJ1-1, with D tentatively TRBD1 (6 bases). Deletions cut 3 bases from V and 2 bases from J, with 7 bases between. CDR3 size: 13 residues. Germline V gene data show CDR1 as SNHLY and CDR2 as FYNNEI. CDR3 sequence (DNA): TGTGCCAGCAGTGATGGGACAAACACTGAAGCTTTCTTT. It yields the protein CASSDGTNTEAFF.

This clonotype was detected ten times or more. The V gene is TRBV6-5, the J gene TRBJ2-1, with D uncertain. This CDR3 has 13 amino acids. V gave up 0 bases and J gave up 7 bases, with 7 bases separating them. From germline, CDR1 is MNHEY and CDR2 SVGAGI. Written as DNA, the CDR3 is TGTGCCAGCAGTTACTCGATTCAAAATGAGCAGTTCTTC. Translated, it gives CASSYSIQNEQFF.

This clonotype was seen many times. The chain carries TRBV12-3 or TRBV12-4 and TRBJ2-1; no clear D gene. The V end was cut by 5 bases, the J end by 8 bases, with 16 bases between. CDR3 size: 14 residues. The CDR3, as DNA: TGTGCCAGCAGTGTGAGGCTGCGTGGGGATGAGCAGTTCTTC. Residues: CASSVRLRGDEQFF.

This clonotype was detected ten times or more. The CDR3 here is CASRTGTWDTDTQYF. The CDR3, as DNA: TGTGCCAGCAGGACCGGGACATGGGACACAGATACGCAGTATTTT. The V and J genes are TRBV12-3 or TRBV12-4 and TRBJ2-3, with TRBD1 as a possible D gene (6 bases). The length of the CDR3 is 15 residues. With 6 bases removed from V and 2 bases from J, the gap between germline ends came to 15 bases.

The genes are TRBV5-5 and TRBJ1-5; 7 bases line up with TRBD1. Trimming removed 2 bases from V and 4 bases from J; junction bases left unmatched: 6. This CDR3 has 15 amino acids. Germline CDR1 is SGHKS and CDR2 is YYEKEE (reference sequence). The CDR3 sequence: CASSFQTGKNQPQHF. CDR3 nucleotide sequence: TGTGCCAGCAGCTTCCAGACAGGGAAGAATCAGCCCCAGCATTTT.

This clonotype was seen more than once but under ten times. The V gene is TRBV20-1, the J gene TRBJ1-1; D remains unclear. In germline, CDR1 is DFQATT, CDR2 SNEGSKA (reference sequence). Deletions cut 3 bases from V and 1 base from J, with 12 bases between. This CDR3 comprises 14 residues. The CDR3 nucleotides are TGCAGTGCTAGGGAATACAGCGGGAACACTGAAGCTTTCTTT. This encodes CSAREYSGNTEAFF.

This rearrangement joins TRBV7-9 to TRBJ2-4, with 9 bases fitting TRBD1. CDR3 length equals 15 residues. Germline CDR1 and CDR2: SEHNR and FQNEAQ (reference sequence). Trimming took 5 bases from V and 8 from J; bases not matched to a gene: 10. CDR3 in amino acids: CASSPPPGQGHIQYF. Written as DNA, the CDR3 is TGTGCCAGCAGCCCCCCTCCGGGACAGGGACACATTCAGTACTTC.

This clonotype occurred a few times. The rearrangement uses TRBV20-1 and TRBJ2-5; D may be TRBD1 (5 bases). The germline gives CDR1 DFQATT, CDR2 SNEGSKA (reference sequence). Trimming removed 1 base at V and 0 bases at J, with 6 bases between. The CDR3 totals 13 residues. This CDR3 is CSARVTDQETQYF. The DNA of the CDR3 is TGCAGTGCTAGAGTGACAGACCAAGAGACCCAGTACTTC.

In this sample, this clonotype turned up many times. This rearrangement joins TRBV28 to TRBJ1-2; no definite D call. The germline V gene has CDR1 MDHEN and CDR2 SYDVKM. The length of the CDR3 is 15 residues. The germline V and J ends were trimmed by 11 bases and 5 bases, with 24 bases remaining between them. CDR3 bases: TGTGCCTCTTACCCTCAAGCCGTCGGGATATATGGCTACACCTTC. This sequence encodes CASYPQAVGIYGYTF.

This clonotype appeared many times. The gene calls are TRBV27 and TRBJ2-3; 13 nucleotides line up with TRBD2. This CDR3 comprises 16 residues. Trimming removed 0 bases from V and 8 bases from J; junction bases left unmatched: 5. The V gene's germline CDR1 is MNHEY and CDR2 SMNVEV (reference sequence). The CDR3: CASSLSTSGREVTQYF. Written as DNA, the CDR3 is TGTGCCAGCAGTTTATCCACTAGCGGGAGGGAGGTTACGCAGTATTTT.

Worth noting for this clonotype: Sequence at one end of the junction differs from germline and may be a read error. The CDR3 DNA reads TGTACCAGCTGTTTACAATACAGTCGAACTGGAGGTGATCAGCCCCAGCATTTT. This sequence encodes CTSCLQYSRTGGDQPQHF. The chain has TRBV12-3 or TRBV12-4 and TRBJ1-5, with D hard to call. There are 18 residues in the CDR3.

The V gene is TRBV7-9, the J gene TRBJ2-4; TRBD1 might be the D (6 bases). V was shortened by 5 bases and J by 5 bases, with 22 bases between the two germline ends. Germline-derived CDR1 and CDR2 are SEHNR and FQNEAQ (reference sequence). This CDR3 has 17 residues. CDR3 protein: CASSPRGSRAGENIQYF. The CDR3 DNA sequence: TGTGCCAGCAGCCCGCGTGGTTCCCGGGCAGGGGAAAACATTCAGTACTTC.

The chain uses TRBV11-1 and TRBJ2-3; 14 bases map to TRBD2. Germline V gene data show CDR1 as SGHAT and CDR2 as FQDESV (reference sequence). V lost 5 bases and J lost 3; bases outside the gene matches: 10. CDR3 length equals 18 residues. CDR3 protein: CASSASTGTSGRTDTQYF. The DNA for the CDR3 is TGTGCCAGCAGCGCCTCCACCGGGACTAGCGGGAGAACAGATACGCAGTATTTT.

The chain recombines TRBV5-1 with TRBJ2-1, with D hard to call. The CDR3 runs 16 residues. The V gene lost 0 bases and the J gene lost 0 bases, with 10 bases spanning the gap. Germline-derived CDR1 and CDR2 are SGHRS and YFSETQ. CDR3 in amino acids: CASSLAAKSSYNEQFF. In nucleotides, the CDR3 is TGCGCCAGCAGCTTGGCGGCCAAGAGCTCCTACAATGAGCAGTTCTTC.

This clonotype was seen at least ten times. The chain recombines TRBV20-1 with TRBJ1-1; maybe TRBD1 (5 bases). There are 11 residues in the CDR3. The germline V gene has CDR1 DFQATT and CDR2 SNEGSKA (reference sequence). Trimming removed 5 bases at V and 4 bases at J, with 8 bases between. The DNA for the CDR3 is TGCAGTGCTCAGGGACTCACTGAAGCTTTCTTT. Residues: CSAQGLTEAFF.

Worth noting for this clonotype: A single base separates this from a much larger clone, so it may be a read error. This chain connects TRBV5-6 to TRBJ2-2; 7 bases agree with TRBD1. Germline V gives CDR1 SGHDT, CDR2 YYEEEE. The CDR3 length is 13 residues. The CDR3 nucleotides read TGTGCCACCAGCGTCGACAGGGCCGGGGAGCTGTTTTTT. Encoded protein: CATSVDRAGELFF.

This clonotype was seen only a few times. V and J are TRBV28 and TRBJ2-1; the D call may be TRBD1 or TRBD2 (5 bases each). Between the trimmed V and J ends, which lost 4 bases and 0 bases, there was a span of 16 bases. CDR1 MDHEN and CDR2 SYDVKM come from the germline V gene. The CDR3 runs to 17 residues. The chain's CDR3 is CASSSDYSGSSYNEQFF. In DNA, the CDR3 is TGTGCCAGCAGTTCCGATTACTCAGGGAGCTCCTACAATGAGCAGTTCTTC.

The gene calls are TRBV20-1 and TRBJ1-1; D is undetermined. Germline CDR1 DFQATT, CDR2 SNEGSKA (reference sequence). The CDR3 extends over 12 amino acids. The V and J ends lost 3 bases and 3 bases respectively, with 8 bases between them. The CDR3 DNA is TGCAGTGCTAGTCCGGGGTACACTGAAGCTTTCTTT. As protein: CSASPGYTEAFF.

Ten or more counts support this clonotype. The V call is TRBV5-1, the J call TRBJ1-3; D may be TRBD1 (6 bases). CDR1 SGHRS and CDR2 YFSETQ come from the germline V gene. Between the trimmed V and J ends, which lost 3 bases and 6 bases, there was a span of 16 bases. The CDR3 runs 15 residues. The CDR3 loop reads CASSYASGGLNTIYF. CDR3 sequence (DNA): TGCGCCAGCAGCTACGCGTCCGGGGGCCTAAACACCATATATTTT.

Only a few counts were recorded for this clonotype. This sequence joins TRBV10-3 and TRBJ2-1, with D uncertain. The germline CDR1 and CDR2 sequences are ENHRY and SYGVKD. The CDR3 has 16 amino acids. V gave up 9 bases and J gave up 0 bases, with 18 bases separating them. CDR3 in DNA: TGTGCCATGGCCCTTCATAATAGCCGCTCCTACAATGAGCAGTTCTTC. This encodes CAMALHNSRSYNEQFF.

This clonotype was seen more than once but under ten times. This chain joins TRBV11-2 and TRBJ2-1, with TRBD1 as a possible D gene (6 bases). The CDR3 length is 18 residues. Trimming cost V 5 bases and J 2 bases, with 22 bases left between them. Germline values: CDR1 SGHAT, CDR2 FQNNGV. As DNA, the CDR3 is TGTGCCAGCAGCCCCCACTACAGGGTGAGGGCCACCTACAATGAGCAGTTCTTC. Translated, it gives CASSPHYRVRATYNEQFF.

Comment on this clonotype: A much more abundant neighbour one base away suggests this may be a read error. This chain's CDR3 is CASSLSYQANYGYTF. The CDR3 DNA follows: TGCGCCAGCAGCCTAAGCTACCAGGCTAACTATGGCTACACCTTC. This rearrangement joins TRBV5-1 to TRBJ1-2; D remains unclear. Germline CDR1 and CDR2: SGHRS and YFSETQ. V shed 4 bases and J shed 0 bases, with 13 bases lying between them. The CDR3 has 15 residues. Combining the CDR3 with reference TRBV5-1 and TRBJ1-2 gives the whole variable domain KAGVTQTPRYLIKTRGQQVTLSCSPISGHRSVSWYQQTPGQGLQFLFEYFSETQRNKGNFPGRFSGRQFSNSRSEMNVSTLELGDSALYLCASSLSYQANYGYTFGSGTRLTVV.

This clonotype has at least ten counts. This sequence joins TRBV3-1 and TRBJ2-7; D possibly corresponds to TRBD2 (5 bases). From germline, CDR1 is LGHDT and CDR2 YNNKEL (reference sequence). There are 12 residues in the CDR3. Trimming shortened V by 4 bases and J by 3 bases, and 7 bases separated the two germline ends. DNA for the CDR3: TGTGCCAGCAGCCTACTAGACTACGAGCAGTACTTC. Translating gives CASSLLDYEQYF.